A single count supports the clone carrying this TCR beta chain. The antigen remains unidentified. This specimen comes from a study of blood T cells in healthy people across ages. Study-level findings and limits: Lack of knowledge of donor CMV status possibly confounded expanded clonotype changes.

The use of a sample-barcoded 5' primer and a J-beta primer mix characterized a second PCR of 7 to 11 cycles. TCRdb called the 5' RACE reads again in MiXCR, with one record for every CDR3 protein. The sample holds fewer than 800,000 distinct CDR3 sequences; around 48% are singletons and the top ten take 30% to 35%. Germline assignment: CDR1 DFQATT and CDR2 SNEGSKA (reference sequence). The CDR3 is made up of 16 amino acids. Trimming left V 4 bases short and J 0 bases short, with 17 bases between. Material: blood. The chain joins TRBV20-1 to TRBJ2-3; TRBD1 is a possible D gene (6 bases). The sequence derives from a woman aged 60 to 75 in good health. CDR3 sequence reads: CSATSQRTASTDTQYF. The CDR3 nucleotides are TGCAGTGCTACGTCTCAACGGACAGCTAGCACAGATACGCAGTATTTT.